The 25 T cell receptor beta chains in this list originate from one sample, sequenced in a study of breast tumors, draining lymph nodes, adjacent tissues. Samples came from axillary lymph nodes draining the breast cancer. TCRdb processed the multiplex PCR reads anew with MiXCR; each CDR3 protein has one entry. The sample comprises about 230,000 distinct CDR3 sequences, approximately 30% of which are singletons, and just over 1.4% rests with the top ten. The specimen sequenced was axillary lymph node tissue. The receptor source for this set is a female donor with breast cancer. Some clones in this sample may be carry-over from other donors' samples.

This clonotype occurred many times. This chain links TRBV12-3 or TRBV12-4 with TRBJ2-3, with 8 positions matching TRBD2. This CDR3 comprises 17 residues. Losses at the gene ends were 5 bases for V and 0 bases for J; bases not matched to a gene: 10. CDR3 sequence reads: CASSQYSGSPSTDTQYF. The CDR3 coding sequence is TGTGCCAGCAGTCAATACAGCGGGAGCCCGAGCACAGATACGCAGTATTTT.

This clonotype has ten or more counts. The chain combines TRBV5-1 with TRBJ2-1; D perhaps matches TRBD1 (5 bases). The CDR3 is 13 amino acids. V was trimmed by 3 bases and J by 8 bases, leaving 12 bases between them. Germline CDR1 is SGHRS and CDR2 is YFSETQ. CDR3 loop: CASSWQGRDEQFF. The DNA for the CDR3 is TGCGCCAGCAGCTGGCAGGGAAGGGATGAGCAGTTCTTC.

This clonotype appeared a single time. The chain is built from TRBV20-1 and TRBJ1-2, with TRBD1 matching 8 bases. With V trimmed by 8 bases and J by 3 bases, 5 bases remained unmatched. The V gene's germline CDR1 is DFQATT and CDR2 SNEGSKA (reference sequence). The CDR3 loop spans 12 amino acids. The CDR3 DNA is TGCAGTAGACAGGGACAGGACTATGGCTACACCTTC. It encodes CSRQGQDYGYTF.

V gene TRBV29-1 combines with J gene TRBJ1-2; 11 nucleotides match TRBD1. CDR3 length: 11 residues. The junction had 1 base not matched to a gene; V was cut back by 6 bases and J by 7 bases. Germline-derived CDR1 and CDR2 are SQVTM and ANQGSEA. CDR3 loop: CSVDRGLGYTF. CDR3 bases: TGCAGCGTGGACAGGGGGCTTGGCTACACCTTC.

Note on this clonotype: A junction boundary mismatches the germline segment, possibly from a read error. The V call is TRBV5-1, the J call TRBJ2-5, with 9 nucleotides matching TRBD2. CDR3 size: 14 residues. Germline CDR1 is SGHRS and CDR2 is YFSETQ. CDR3 coding DNA: TGCGCCAGCAGCTTGGGCGGGAGGGCGGACACCCAGAACTTC. This gives the protein CASSLGGRADTQNF.

This clonotype was observed many times. The rearrangement links TRBV5-1 to TRBJ2-4; D perhaps matches TRBD1 (6 bases). CDR3 length: 17 residues. Germline values: CDR1 SGHRS, CDR2 YFSETQ. V was pared by 0 bases and J by 1 base, with 14 bases between. Written as DNA, the CDR3 is TGCGCCAGCAGCTTGGCAGTCGGGCAGGGGGCCAAAAACATTCAGTACTTC. Amino acid sequence: CASSLAVGQGAKNIQYF.

This clonotype was seen a few times. A much larger clone is a single base away; this may be a read error. The gene calls are TRBV5-4 and TRBJ2-7, with 8 bases aligning to TRBD1. In germline, CDR1 is SGHNT, CDR2 YYREEE (reference sequence). The trim removed 4 bases at V and 5 bases at J, leaving 11 bases unmatched. The CDR3 is made up of 15 amino acids. The chain's CDR3 is CASSGGQAIRDEQYF. The CDR3 DNA sequence: TGTGCCAGCAGCGGGGGACAGGCGATCAGGGACGAGCAGTACTTC.

The CDR3, as DNA: TGTGCCAGCAATCCTAACTATGTGCAGTTCTTC. As protein: CASNPNYVQFF. The chain employs TRBV7-9 and TRBJ2-1, with no clear D. V lost 7 bases, J lost 12 bases, and 13 bases lay in between. The CDR3 runs to 11 residues. CDR1 is SEHNR, CDR2 FQNEAQ, per germline (reference sequence). The entire variable domain, with the rest obtained from reference TRBV7-9 and TRBJ2-1, is as follows: DTGVSQNPRHKITKRGQNVTFRCDPISEHNRLYWYRQTLGQGPEFLTYFQNEAQLEKSRLLSDRFSAERPKGSFSTLEIQRTEQGDSAMYLCASNPNYVQFFGPGTRLTVL.

Points on this clonotype: A much larger clone differs by one base, so this may be a read error. This sequence joins TRBV6-4 and TRBJ1-5; a possible D gene is TRBD1 (6 bases). V dropped 8 bases and J dropped 7 bases, with 21 bases sitting between them. The length of the CDR3 is 15 residues. Germline V gives CDR1 MRHNA, CDR2 SNTAGT. Here the CDR3 reads CASPFSTGNSQPQHF. The CDR3 nucleotides read TGTGCCAGCCCCTTCTCTACAGGGAATTCACAGCCCCAGCATTTT.

The table lists this clonotype with a few counts. A much bigger clone sits one base away, suggesting this may be a read error. The CDR3 bases are TGTGCCAGCAGCTTGGAATACTCCGAGCAGTACTTC. It translates to CASSLEYSEQYF. The chain combines TRBV5-5 with TRBJ2-7; D not certain. CDR3 length equals 12 residues. Trimming took 0 bases from V and 6 from J, leaving 7 bases between them. The germline V gene has CDR1 SGHKS and CDR2 YYEKEE (reference sequence).

There are a few counts of this clonotype. An end of the junction does not agree with germline; a read error may underlie this. This chain links TRBV6-5 with TRBJ2-7; unclear D gene. CDR1 MNHEY and CDR2 SVGAGI come from the germline V gene. This CDR3 has 15 residues. The CDR3 sequence is CASSHSAESSYEQYF. CDR3 sequence (DNA): TGTGCCAGCAGTCACTCGGCGGAAAGCTCCTACGAGCAGTACTTC.

This clonotype was seen many times. CDR3 amino acids: CATGQIDTQYF. In nucleotides, the CDR3 is TGTGCCACCGGACAGATCGATACGCAGTATTTT. The chain carries TRBV24-1 and TRBJ2-3; tentative D call: TRBD1 (6 bases). The CDR3 totals 11 residues. Germline V gene data show CDR1 as KGHDR and CDR2 as SFDVKD. V lost 9 bases to trimming and J lost 6 bases, with 9 bases between them.

This clonotype was seen many times. The chain recombines TRBV6-1 with TRBJ2-7; TRBD1 might be the D (5 bases). Deletions cut 5 bases from V and 2 bases from J, with 13 bases between. The germline CDR1 and CDR2 sequences are MNHNS and SASEGT. The CDR3 consists of 14 residues. CDR3 coding DNA: TGTGCCAGCAGTACAGGACCCAGCCCCTACGAGCAGTACTTC. It yields the protein CASSTGPSPYEQYF.

The table lists this clonotype with many counts. The V gene is TRBV25-1, the J gene TRBJ1-6; unclear D gene. The CDR3 covers 9 residues. V was cut by 6 bases and J by 15 bases, with 6 bases left in between. Germline CDR1 and CDR2: MGHDK and SYGVNS. The CDR3 DNA reads TGTGCCAGCAGCCCCCTCCTCCACTTT. Residues: CASSPLLHF.

This clonotype was seen ten or more times. The V and J genes are TRBV5-1 and TRBJ2-7; either TRBD1 or TRBD2 may fit D (5 bases each). Trimming took 0 bases from V and 2 from J, leaving 12 bases between them. CDR3 length: 15 amino acids. Germline lookup yields CDR1 SGHRS and CDR2 YFSETQ. The chain's CDR3 is CASSLAGPNTYEQYF. The CDR3 DNA reads TGCGCCAGCAGCTTGGCGGGGCCAAACACCTACGAGCAGTACTTC.

This sequence joins TRBV29-1 and TRBJ2-2; maybe TRBD1 (6 bases). The length of the CDR3 is 13 residues. The V gene lost 6 bases and the J gene lost 8 bases, with 16 bases spanning the gap. CDR1 and CDR2 from the germline V gene are SQVTM and ANQGSEA. DNA for the CDR3: TGCAGCGTCCCCGCAGGGGCCAATGGGGAGCTGTTTTTT. The encoded protein is CSVPAGANGELFF.

In its sample, this clonotype was seen once. No conserved phenylalanine or tryptophan is present at the end of the CDR3, so a read error is the likely explanation. The DNA is left out, because the CDR3 cannot be placed on it with certainty; the CDR3 is given as TCRdb lists it. V is TRBV9 and J is TRBJ2-2; the D call of TRBD1 is as the table states it, not checked on the DNA. The CDR3 extends over 15 residues, inclusive of both ends. Germline CDR1 SGDLS, CDR2 YYNGEE. This CDR3 reads CASSEGRTNTGELVL.

This clonotype was counted ten times or more. This chain joins TRBV6-2 or TRBV6-3 and TRBJ2-3; D gene ambiguous. The V gene lost 4 bases and the J gene lost 0 bases, with 5 bases spanning the gap. This CDR3 contains 13 residues. Germline lookup yields CDR1 MNHEY and CDR2 SVGEGT. CDR3 amino acids: CASSLASTDTQYF. CDR3 DNA sequence: TGTGCCAGCAGTTTGGCTAGCACAGATACGCAGTATTTT.

Worth noting for this clonotype: Relative to the germline gene, one junction end is altered; a read error may explain this. This sequence joins TRBV2 and TRBJ2-7, with D possibly TRBD2 on 5 matching bases. CDR1 SNHLY and CDR2 FYNNEI come from the germline V gene. CDR3 length equals 15 residues. CDR3 nucleotides: TGTGCCAGCACGCCCTCGGCGGTGGAGGCCTACGAGCAGTGCTTC. Translated, it gives CASTPSAVEAYEQCF.

Notes on this clonotype: A junction boundary mismatches the germline segment, possibly from a read error. CDR3: CARSPDRAEAYEQYF. Here the CDR3 DNA reads TGCGCCCGCAGCCCGGATCGGGCAGAAGCCTACGAGCAGTACTTC. The V gene is TRBV5-1, the J gene TRBJ2-7, with unresolved D. Germline V CDR1 and CDR2: SGHRS, YFSETQ. The length of the CDR3 is 15 residues.

A word on this clonotype: The conserved phenylalanine or tryptophan normally closing the CDR3 is absent here, so this likely arose from a read error. The CDR3 nucleotides read TGCAGTGCTAGCCCTCACCCCCAGCATTCT. Amino acid sequence: CSASPHPQHS. The chain links TRBV20-1 to TRBJ1-5, with unresolved D. The CDR3 runs to 10 residues. Germline assignment: CDR1 DFQATT and CDR2 SNEGSKA (reference sequence). V lost 3 bases and J lost 10, with 7 bases in between.

This clonotype occurred many times. The chain links TRBV18 to TRBJ2-3; 11 bases match TRBD2. J lost 3 bases, V lost 6 bases, and 5 bases had no gene match. Germline V CDR1 and CDR2: KGHSH, LQKENI. The CDR3 contains 15 residues. The CDR3 region is CASSTLAGETDTQYF. CDR3 DNA sequence: TGTGCCAGCTCGACACTAGCGGGAGAAACAGATACGCAGTATTTT. The full variable domain, completed using reference TRBV18 and TRBJ2-3, is NAGVMQNPRHLVRRRGQEARLRCSPMKGHSHVYWYRQLPEEGLKFMVYLQKENIIDESGMPKERFSAEFPKEGPSILRIQQVVRGDSAAYFCASSTLAGETDTQYFGPGTRLTVL.

This clonotype was seen repeatedly, ten times or more. The genes are TRBV2 and TRBJ1-5, with a tentative D call TRBD1 (6 bases). Trimming shortened V by 2 bases and J by 7 bases, and 12 bases separated the two germline ends. This CDR3 has 14 residues. CDR1 SNHLY and CDR2 FYNNEI come from the germline V gene. For the CDR3, the DNA is TGTGCCAGCAGTGAAACAGGGTTTATCCAGCCCCAGCATTTT. Translating it yields CASSETGFIQPQHF.

This clonotype was detected ten times or more. The chain combines TRBV7-2 with TRBJ2-3, with D unresolved. CDR3 length: 13 residues. Germline-derived CDR1 and CDR2 are SGHTA and FQGNSA. Trimming stripped 1 base from V and 6 bases from J, with 8 bases between. The CDR3 DNA sequence: TGTGCCAGCAGCTTAGAACTGATCGATACGCAGTATTTT. Its translation: CASSLELIDTQYF.

This clonotype was seen repeatedly, ten times or more. The rearrangement uses TRBV19 and TRBJ1-5, with 10 bases aligning to TRBD1. CDR3 length equals 16 residues. Trimming cost V 5 bases and J 1 base; bases outside gene matches: 5. Germline lookup yields CDR1 LNHDA and CDR2 SQIVND (reference sequence). This chain's CDR3 is CASSPRTGGSNQPQHF. The CDR3 DNA is TGTGCCAGTAGTCCTCGGACAGGGGGGAGCAATCAGCCCCAGCATTTT.